The clone carrying this T cell receptor beta chain was counted a few times. Its specificity is not known. The V end was cut by 3 bases, the J end by 0 bases, with 11 bases between. Germline CDR1 and CDR2: LNHNV and YYDKDF (reference sequence). The CDR3 sequence is 16 residues long. Clones were read by immunoSEQ multiplex PCR, and TCRdb kept only the in-frame ones, dropping some. The table has roughly 1,000 clones, about 20% seen once. These data originate in a study of T cells in localized non-small cell lung cancer. Broader study findings: Researchers found a median around 61 of the top 100 tumor clones in adjacent lung. Exceeding tumor, uninvolved adjacent lung had the highest T cell clonality.

Atypia-free adjacent lung was sampled at least 2 cm beyond the tumor margin. The clonotype originates from a man between 40 and 75 years old with stage II lung adenocarcinoma. This rearrangement joins TRBV15 to TRBJ2-2; D call uncertain. Material: normal lung tissue next to the tumor, obtained before any cancer treatment. CDR3 sequence (DNA): TGTGCCACCAGCAGCCTGCAGATTCCGAACACCGGGGAGCTGTTTTTT. It specifies CATSSLQIPNTGELFF.